This T cell receptor beta chain was obtained from a study of cytomegalovirus exposure and HLA in healthy donors. The PCR had 60 Vbeta and 13 Jbeta primers. This table comes from immunoSEQ multiplex PCR, and its TCRdb copy is limited to in-frame clones, with some not included. The data hold about 130,000 clones, with 10% to 13% observed a single time. As to this clone: Its matching antigen is unknown.

Overall study results and limits: Associated with HLA alleles at 0.05 false discovery rate in a later analysis were around 17,000 TCR beta sequences. Immune exposure data for these donors was limited to CMV serostatus. Most subjects' HLA-A and HLA-B alleles were reportedly predicted from TCR beta sequences.

Germline V gives CDR1 LNHNV, CDR2 YYDKDF (reference sequence). This CDR3 region has 17 residues. V trimming: 0 bases; J trimming: 5 bases; junction bases outside the gene matches: 9. The sequenced material came from PBMCs. The rearrangement links TRBV15 to TRBJ2-3; TRBD2 matches at 9 bases. This clonotype was sampled from a woman between 18 and 29 years old in good health and CMV-seropositive. This CDR3 reads CATSRDMGSGSGDTQYF. CDR3 nucleotide sequence: TGTGCCACCAGCAGAGATATGGGTAGCGGGAGTGGAGATACGCAGTATTTT.